The clone carrying this TCR beta chain has only one observation. Being one base from a much bigger clone, this may be a read error. Germline values: CDR1 SGHVS, CDR2 FQNEAQ. CDR3 length equals 14 residues. The data belong to a study of T cells in Graves' hyperthyroidism and ophthalmopathy. Study-level background: Blood from the periphery was taken at initial diagnosis, before any treatment.

On the basis of clinical symptoms, serum thyroxine and TRAb, thyroid ultrasound and orbital computed tomography, diagnoses were made. The source of the PBMCs was less than 12 ml of fresh peripheral blood. Amplification of TCR beta CDR3 regions used RNA as the template. First-round RT-PCR of the TCR CDR3 relied on the HTBI primer set. TCRdb independently ran MiXCR on the multiplex PCR reads; one entry per CDR3 protein. Found here are approximately 420,000 distinct CDR3 sequences, about 15% of them singletons; the top ten hold less than 35%. The material sequenced was blood. This clonotype was obtained from a woman aged 25 to 39 with Graves' hyperthyroidism. The chain uses TRBV7-8 and TRBJ2-1, with D perhaps TRBD1 (6 bases). The CDR3 protein is CAGSLEQGTTEQFF. DNA of the CDR3: TGTGCCGGCAGCTTAGAACAGGGAACAACTGAGCAGTTCTTC.